The next 32 T cell receptor beta chains were all read from a single sample in a study of molecular identifiers for immune sequencing clone quantification. TCRdb re-called the PCR reads with MiXCR, one entry per CDR3 protein. This table has a few hundred thousand distinct CDR3 sequences, around 23% appearing once. Sequencing input: naive CD8+ T cells from blood, with Jurkat cell RNA spiked in. Subset indicated: FACS-sorted CD8+CD4-CCR7+CD45RA+ naive T cells. The origin of the receptors is a human donor in good health. Some libraries in this study had Jurkat cell RNA spiked in.

The V call is TRBV20-1, the J call TRBJ2-7; D possibly matches TRBD1 or TRBD2 (5 bases each). This CDR3 is 16 amino acids long. V lost 2 bases and J lost 6, with 23 bases in between. Per germline, CDR1 DFQATT and CDR2 SNEGSKA (reference sequence). CDR3 in DNA: TGCAGTGCTAGACCTCTGGCTGCAGGGACGGTTACCGAGCAGTACTTC. It translates to CSARPLAAGTVTEQYF.

Note on this clonotype: An end of the junction does not agree with germline; a read error may underlie this. The CDR3 DNA is TGTACCAGCAGCCGGCTAGCGGACGAGCAGTACTTC. Its translation: CTSSRLADEQYF. The genes are TRBV7-9 and TRBJ2-7, with 7 bases matching TRBD2. The germline CDR1 and CDR2 sequences are SEHNR and FQNEAQ (reference sequence). The CDR3 runs 12 residues. Together with reference TRBV7-9 and TRBJ2-7, the CDR3 gives the full variable domain: DTGVSQNPRHKITKRGQNVTFRCDPISEHNRLYWYRQTLGQGPEFLTYFQNEAQLEKSRLLSDRFSAERPKGSFSTLEIQRTEQGDSAMYLCTSSRLADEQYFGPGTRLTVT.

This chain connects TRBV6-2 or TRBV6-3 to TRBJ2-1; 8 nucleotides align to TRBD2. V shed 7 bases, J shed 1 base, and the junction held 9 bases outside the gene matches. The CDR3 is 16 residues long. CDR1 MNHEY and CDR2 SVGEGT come from the germline V gene. DNA for the CDR3: TGTGCCAGCACCCCTTATCGGGGGGGTTCCTACAATGAGCAGTTCTTC. It codes for CASTPYRGGSYNEQFF.

The sample holds a few counts of this clonotype. The chain uses TRBV5-1 and TRBJ2-7, with 13 bases identical to TRBD2. The CDR3 runs to 15 residues. Germline CDR1 and CDR2: SGHRS and YFSETQ. Trimming took 4 bases from V and 3 from J; bases not matched to a gene: 4. CDR3 residues: CASSPGTSGDYEQYF. The DNA of the CDR3 is TGCGCCAGCAGCCCAGGGACTAGCGGGGACTACGAGCAGTACTTC.

The rearrangement uses TRBV29-1 and TRBJ2-2, with 9 bases matching TRBD2. The CDR3 covers 15 residues. Germline trimming cut 2 bases from V and 7 bases from J; bases unmatched to any gene: 8. CDR1 and CDR2 (germline): SQVTM, ANQGSEA. Here the CDR3 reads CSVELGGGAFGELFF. CDR3 nucleotide sequence: TGCAGCGTTGAACTTGGCGGGGGGGCCTTCGGGGAGCTGTTTTTT.

CDR3 in amino acids: CASSIGDGTGNTIYF. For the CDR3, the DNA is TGTGCCAGTAGTATCGGGGACGGTACTGGAAACACCATATATTTT. The chain recombines TRBV19 with TRBJ1-3; tentatively, D is TRBD1 (5 bases). Looked up from germline, CDR1 is LNHDA and CDR2 is SQIVND (reference sequence). V was cut by 3 bases and J by 2 bases, with 11 bases left in between. The CDR3 sequence is 15 residues long.

J is TRBJ2-2 and V is TRBV21-1; the DNA was not used to check the table's D call, TRBD1. TRBV21-1 is classified as a pseudogene. This CDR3 is 16 amino acids long. CDR3 in DNA: TGTGCCAGCAGCATGCGGACAGGGGGATTAACCGGGGAGCTGTTTTTT. It translates to CASSMRTGGLTGELFF.

This clonotype was recorded at least ten times. J is TRBJ2-3 and V is TRBV6-6; D ambiguous. This CDR3 is 12 amino acids long. Germline CDR1 MNHNY, CDR2 SVGAGI (reference sequence). Deletions cut 8 bases from V and 2 bases from J, with 8 bases between. CDR3 nucleotides: TGTGCCAGCTGTTGCGACACAGATACGCAGTATTTT. Translation: CASCCDTDTQYF.

Ten or more counts support this clonotype. The V and J genes are TRBV5-1 and TRBJ2-3; D not certain. This CDR3 spans 12 amino acids. Per the germline V gene, CDR1 is SGHRS and CDR2 is YFSETQ. V was cut by 0 bases and J by 5 bases, with 4 bases left in between. The CDR3 loop is CASSLDLDTQYF. Written as DNA, the CDR3 is TGCGCCAGCAGCTTGGACCTAGATACGCAGTATTTT.

CDR3: CASSWESGQGENEAFF. The CDR3 DNA reads as TGTGCCAGCAGCTGGGAGAGTGGACAGGGGGAAAATGAAGCTTTCTTT. The chain combines TRBV5-4 with TRBJ1-1, with TRBD1 matching 10 bases. V was clipped by 3 bases and J by 7 bases; unmatched bases: 12. This CDR3 contains 16 residues. The germline V gene encodes CDR1 SGHNT and CDR2 YYREEE (reference sequence).

There are a few counts of this clonotype. This sequence joins TRBV12-3 or TRBV12-4 and TRBJ1-1, with D unresolved. Trimming shortened V by 6 bases and J by 6 bases, and 8 bases separated the two germline ends. The CDR3 totals 11 residues. This chain's CDR3 is CASSHGPEAFF. The CDR3 DNA follows: TGTGCCAGCAGCCATGGGCCTGAAGCTTTCTTT.

The J gene is TRBJ2-6, the V gene TRBV30; possible D gene TRBD1, 6 bases. V lost 3 bases, J lost 3 bases, and 12 bases lay in between. The CDR3 runs to 15 residues. The germline V gene encodes CDR1 GTSNPN and CDR2 SVGIG (reference sequence). The CDR3 spells CAWRQGLSGANVLTF. In DNA, the CDR3 is TGTGCCTGGAGGCAGGGGCTAAGTGGGGCCAACGTCCTGACTTTC.

A few counts support this clonotype. V usage is TRBV21-1 and J usage is TRBJ1-1; TRBD1 was called by the table and not checked on the DNA. TRBV21-1 counts as a pseudogene. The CDR3 is 16 amino acids. CDR3: CASSKWRTFMNTEAFF. For the CDR3, the DNA is TGTGCCAGCAGCAAATGGCGGACATTCATGAACACTGAAGCTTTCTTT.

This clonotype has at least ten counts. The chain has TRBV9 and TRBJ1-1; maybe TRBD1 (5 bases). Germline V gene sequence: CDR1 SGDLS, CDR2 YYNGEE. Trimming pared 0 bases from V and 9 bases from J, leaving 12 bases between. There are 13 residues in the CDR3. The CDR3 region has the DNA TGTGCCAGCAGCGTAGAGGGGAGGCTTCAAGCTTTCTTT. It specifies CASSVEGRLQAFF.

At least ten counts were recorded for this clonotype. This chain links TRBV6-5 with TRBJ2-7; the match to TRBD2 covers 7 bases. Trimming removed 1 base from V and 5 bases from J; junction bases left unmatched: 8. The CDR3 runs 15 residues. Germline V gene sequence: CDR1 MNHEY, CDR2 SVGAGI. The CDR3 here is CASSYLTGGRDEQYF. The CDR3 nucleotides are TGTGCCAGCAGTTACTTGACGGGAGGTAGGGACGAGCAGTACTTC.

This clonotype has only a few counts. CDR3 protein: CASNPGAGETQYF. Here the CDR3 DNA reads TGTGCCAGCAACCCGGGGGCGGGAGAGACCCAGTACTTC. The chain employs TRBV7-9 and TRBJ2-5; D may correspond to TRBD1 or TRBD2 (6 bases each). The CDR3 covers 13 residues. Germline CDR1 is SEHNR and CDR2 is FQNEAQ (reference sequence). Trimming took off 7 bases at V and 4 bases at J, with 13 bases between the two ends. The variable domain in full, with the rest retrieved from reference TRBV7-9 and TRBJ2-5, is DTGVSQNPRHKITKRGQNVTFRCDPISEHNRLYWYRQTLGQGPEFLTYFQNEAQLEKSRLLSDRFSAERPKGSFSTLEIQRTEQGDSAMYLCASNPGAGETQYFGPGTRLLVL.

V is TRBV6-2 or TRBV6-3 and J is TRBJ2-7, with 7 positions matching TRBD1. This CDR3 comprises 15 residues. Germline CDR1 is MNHEY and CDR2 is SVGEGT. The V segment lost 0 bases and the J segment 3 bases; nucleotides outside the gene matches: 5. CDR3: CASSYSRTGDYEQYF. The CDR3, as DNA: TGTGCCAGCAGTTACTCAAGGACAGGCGACTACGAGCAGTACTTC.

The chain combines TRBV6-2 or TRBV6-3 with TRBJ1-6; D remains unclear. Germline CDR1 MNHEY, CDR2 SVGEGT. The V end was cut by 0 bases, the J end by 5 bases, with 8 bases between. This CDR3 has 15 residues. CDR3 amino acids: CASSYSRDDNSPLHF. The CDR3 nucleotides read TGTGCCAGCAGTTACTCGCGGGATGATAATTCACCCCTCCACTTT.

As concerns this clonotype: It may be a read error: a sequence one base away is much more abundant. The V call is TRBV28, the J call TRBJ2-3, with TRBD2 matching over 8 bases. Germline CDR1 reads MDHEN; CDR2 reads SYDVKM. CDR3 length: 17 residues. The CDR3 DNA sequence: TGTGCCAGCAGTCCCCCCGGGCGGGAGGACAACACAGATTCGCAGTATTTT. Amino acid sequence: CASSPPGREDNTDSQYF.

About this clonotype itself: The junction departs from germline at one end; a sequencing error may be responsible. V and J are TRBV4-3 and TRBJ2-7; 9 bases are a match to TRBD2. Germline values: CDR1 LGHNA, CDR2 YSLEER. This CDR3 spans 16 amino acids. The CDR3 nucleotides are TGCGCCAGCAGCCCGGGAGGTAGCGGGAGCTCCCACGAGCAGTACTTC. Translated: CASSPGGSGSSHEQYF.

This clonotype has more than one count but fewer than ten. The chain links TRBV11-2 to TRBJ2-3, with TRBD2 matching 15 bases. The V gene's germline CDR1 is SGHAT and CDR2 FQNNGV. V lost 5 bases and J lost 3; bases outside the gene matches: 3. The CDR3 has 16 residues. The DNA of the CDR3 is TGTGCCAGCAGCGGTGGGACTAGCGGGAGGACAGATACGCAGTATTTT. It is translated as CASSGGTSGRTDTQYF.

Notes on this clonotype: The CDR3 does not end in the conserved phenylalanine or tryptophan, so this is likely a read error. The chain combines TRBV5-4 with TRBJ2-3, with a possible D match to TRBD2 (6 bases). V lost 4 bases, J lost 1 base, and 16 bases lay in between. From germline, CDR1 is SGHNT and CDR2 YYREEE (reference sequence). CDR3 length equals 16 residues. The chain's CDR3 is CASSQLGGGGTDTQYL. The DNA of the CDR3 is TGTGCCAGCAGCCAACTGGGAGGAGGAGGCACAGATACGCAGTATCTT.

This clonotype was seen many times. CDR3 residues: CSVELRLGNTIYF. CDR3 in DNA: TGCAGCGTTGAGTTAAGGCTTGGAAACACCATATATTTT. The chain couples TRBV29-1 to TRBJ1-3, with D hard to call. The CDR3 is made up of 13 amino acids. The V end was cut by 3 bases, the J end by 3 bases, with 9 bases between. CDR1 and CDR2 from the germline V gene are SQVTM and ANQGSEA. Filled out from reference TRBV29-1 and TRBJ1-3, the complete variable domain reads SAVISQKPSRDICQRGTSLTIQCQVDSQVTMMFWYRQQPGQSLTLIATANQGSEATYESGFVIDKFPISRPNLTFSTLTVSNMSPEDSSIYLCSVELRLGNTIYFGEGSWLTVV.

The genes are TRBV6-2 or TRBV6-3 and TRBJ2-7, with D tentatively TRBD2 (5 bases). The V end lost 7 bases, the J end lost 2 bases, and 12 bases lay between the germline ends. This CDR3 contains 13 residues. The germline CDR1 and CDR2 sequences are MNHEY and SVGEGT. CDR3 coding DNA: TGTGCCAGCACTGAGGCGGGTACCTACGAGCAGTACTTC. Amino acid sequence: CASTEAGTYEQYF.

This clonotype was detected a few times. This chain joins TRBV4-3 and TRBJ1-1, with D tentatively TRBD1 (5 bases). The CDR3 consists of 13 residues. With 3 bases removed from V and 7 bases from J, the gap between germline ends came to 12 bases. Germline V gives CDR1 LGHNA, CDR2 YSLEER. As DNA, the CDR3 is TGCGCCAGCAGCCAGGGGCTACAGCTTGAAGCTTTCTTT. It codes for CASSQGLQLEAFF.

On this clonotype itself: Germline and junction disagree at one end, which may indicate a read error. The chain uses TRBV24-1 and TRBJ1-1; unclear D gene. CDR1 is KGHDR and CDR2 is SFDVKD in the germline V gene. The CDR3 is made up of 14 amino acids. This CDR3 reads CASPVGIMNAEAFF. The CDR3 region has the DNA TGTGCCTCTCCAGTGGGAATCATGAACGCTGAAGCTTTCTTT.

This clonotype was detected once. This may stem from a read error, because a much larger clone lies one nucleotide away. The J gene is TRBJ2-5, the V gene TRBV7-3; D assignment may be TRBD1 or TRBD2 (5 bases each). CDR1 is SGHTA, CDR2 FQGTGA, per germline. Between the trimmed V and J ends, which lost 2 bases and 2 bases, there was a span of 15 bases. The CDR3 length is 16 residues. Written as DNA, the CDR3 is TGTGCCAGCAGCTTAGGTCTTGGGACCCAACAAGAGACCCAGTACTTC. Protein sequence: CASSLGLGTQQETQYF.

About this clonotype itself: A clone one base away is much larger, so this may be a read error. The conserved closing phenylalanine or tryptophan is absent in this CDR3, likely reflecting a read error. V is TRBV28 and J is TRBJ1-1; TRBD1 is a possible D gene (6 bases). The V end lost 3 bases, the J end lost 3 bases, and 14 bases lay between the germline ends. Per germline, CDR1 MDHEN and CDR2 SYDVKM. The CDR3 runs 15 residues. CDR3 bases: TGTGCCAGCAGTTTTCATACAGGGAGCGACACTGAAGCTTTCCTT. Protein: CASSFHTGSDTEAFL.

This clonotype has just one count. This could be a read error, since a much larger clone is one nucleotide away. V and J are TRBV7-9 and TRBJ2-3; the match to TRBD2 covers 7 bases. This CDR3 has 15 amino acids. Per the germline V gene, CDR1 is SEHNR and CDR2 is FQNEAQ (reference sequence). The CDR3: CAGSLGLGTSDTQYF. Written as DNA, the CDR3 is TGTGCCGGCAGCTTAGGACTAGGGACTTCAGATACGCAGTATTTT.

Comment on this clonotype: The junction does not match germline at one end; this may be a read error. The chain employs TRBV9 and TRBJ2-7; 7 positions agree with TRBD1. Germline V gene lookup returns CDR1 SGDLS and CDR2 YYNGEE. The CDR3 contains 15 residues. The CDR3, as DNA: TGTGCCAGCAGCGTAGCCCGGGACAGTGAGGTCGAGCCGTACTTC. As protein: CASSVARDSEVEPYF.

For this clonotype: Germline and junction disagree at one end, which may indicate a read error. The chain joins TRBV27 to TRBJ2-1; D unclear. The CDR3 covers 16 residues. CDR1 is MNHEY, CDR2 SMNVEV, per germline (reference sequence). Here the CDR3 reads CASRVVVGPVGNEHFF. The DNA of the CDR3 is TGTGCCAGCAGAGTCGTAGTCGGGCCAGTTGGCAATGAGCATTTCTTC.

There are many counts of this clonotype. The J gene is TRBJ2-1, the V gene TRBV29-1; D is unresolved. V was trimmed by 4 bases and J by 8 bases, leaving 12 bases between them. Germline assignment: CDR1 SQVTM and CDR2 ANQGSEA. The CDR3 sequence is 12 residues long. CDR3 in amino acids: CSVVVRRDEQFF. Written as DNA, the CDR3 is TGCAGCGTTGTTGTCAGGAGAGATGAGCAGTTCTTC.